These 27 T cell receptor beta chains were sequenced from one sample in a study of blood T cell repertoires in COVID-19. TCRdb's table, derived via immunoSEQ multiplex PCR, lists solely in-frame clones and lacks some. The profile shows about 250,000 clones, 83% of them singletons. The specimen was PBMCs or T cells enriched from blood (not recorded which). Every receptor here comes from a middle-aged woman who had been exposed to COVID-19.

J is TRBJ2-7 and V is TRBV6-5, with a possible D match to TRBD1 (6 bases). Germline CDR1 reads MNHEY; CDR2 reads SVGAGI. This CDR3 has 15 residues. The germline V and J ends were trimmed by 6 bases and 6 bases, with 21 bases remaining between them. The CDR3 DNA sequence: TGTGCCAGCAGGGATACAGGGCTCCAGTTAGGCGAGCAGTACTTC. Residues: CASRDTGLQLGEQYF.

J is TRBJ1-2 and V is TRBV2; D remains unclear. The V end lost 1 base, the J end lost 2 bases, and 11 bases lay between the germline ends. The CDR3 loop spans 15 amino acids. Germline-derived CDR1 and CDR2 are SNHLY and FYNNEI. CDR3 DNA: TGTGCCAGCAGTGAAGGTGGCAGGTCCAACTATGGCTACACCTTC. It yields the protein CASSEGGRSNYGYTF. Full variable domain (rest looked up from reference TRBV2 and TRBJ1-2): EPEVTQTPSHQVTQMGQEVILRCVPISNHLYFYWYRQILGQKVEFLVSFYNNEISEKSEIFDDQFSVERPDGSNFTLKIRSTKLEDSAMYFCASSEGGRSNYGYTFGSGTRLTVV.

This chain joins TRBV7-2 and TRBJ2-2; TRBD1 matches 9 bases. With V trimmed by 3 bases and J by 6 bases, 5 bases remained unmatched. The CDR3 is 15 amino acids. CDR1 is SGHTA, CDR2 FQGNSA, per germline. The CDR3 nucleotides read TGTGCCAGCAGCTTTCGGACAGGGGATCCCGGGGAGCTGTTTTTT. Translating gives CASSFRTGDPGELFF.

V is TRBV7-2 and J is TRBJ1-6, with 9 bases matching TRBD1. V lost 5 bases to trimming and J lost 10 bases; unmatched junction nucleotides: 9. The CDR3 runs to 15 residues. Germline CDR1 is SGHTA and CDR2 is FQGNSA. CDR3 coding DNA: TGTGCCAGCAGCAAGACCGGGACAGGGAGCTCACCCCTCCACTTT. It yields the protein CASSKTGTGSSPLHF. The full variable domain, with the rest looked up from reference TRBV7-2 and TRBJ1-6, is GAGVSQSPSNKVTEKGKDVELRCDPISGHTALYWYRQSLGQGLEFLIYFQGNSAPDKSGLPSDRFSAERTGGSVSTLTIQRTQQEDSAVYLCASSKTGTGSSPLHFGNGTRLTVT.

The CDR3 nucleotides are TGTGCCAGCAGTTCCGGGACTAGCGCAGAGACCCAGTACTTC. Encoded protein: CASSSGTSAETQYF. The chain combines TRBV2 with TRBJ2-5; 10 nucleotides line up with TRBD2. Germline CDR1 SNHLY, CDR2 FYNNEI. The CDR3 contains 14 residues. V lost 5 bases and J lost 4; bases outside the gene matches: 4.

The chain links TRBV27 to TRBJ1-2; TRBD1 might be the D (6 bases). Germline-derived CDR1 and CDR2 are MNHEY and SMNVEV (reference sequence). V was cut by 2 bases and J by 8 bases, with 15 bases left in between. CDR3 size: 14 residues. Written as DNA, the CDR3 is TGTGCCAGCAGTTTAGAAGCCGGGGGGCACGGCTACACCTTC. The encoded protein is CASSLEAGGHGYTF.

This rearrangement joins TRBV19 to TRBJ1-5; D is ambiguous. V gave up 2 bases and J gave up 3 bases, with 11 bases separating them. CDR1 LNHDA and CDR2 SQIVND come from the germline V gene (reference sequence). This CDR3 region has 15 residues. The CDR3, as DNA: TGTGCCAGTAGTATACTAGAGGGAATCAATCAGCCCCAGCATTTT. This codes for CASSILEGINQPQHF.

The chain has TRBV10-3 and TRBJ2-7, with 10 bases matching TRBD1. CDR3 length equals 15 residues. V dropped 4 bases and J dropped 5; count of bases not matched to a gene: 8. Germline V gene data show CDR1 as ENHRY and CDR2 as SYGVKD. The DNA for the CDR3 is TGTGCCATCAGTGCCACGGGGGACAGGGGCCACGAGCAGTACTTC. It is translated as CAISATGDRGHEQYF.

This rearrangement joins TRBV4-1 to TRBJ1-5, with D maybe TRBD1 (5 bases). The CDR3 runs 14 residues. Per germline, CDR1 MGHRA and CDR2 YSYEKL. V lost 4 bases, J lost 5 bases, and 12 bases lay in between. The CDR3 DNA sequence: TGCGCCAGCAGCCTTCGGGGGTCCCATCAGCCCCAGCATTTT. Translation: CASSLRGSHQPQHF.

This chain links TRBV7-3 with TRBJ2-5; D is possibly TRBD1 (6 bases). Germline V gene data show CDR1 as SGHTA and CDR2 as FQGTGA. The CDR3 is made up of 13 amino acids. V lost 5 bases and J 2 bases, leaving 9 bases between the germline ends. The CDR3 sequence is CASSRDRQETQYF. The CDR3 nucleotides are TGTGCCAGCAGCCGCGACAGGCAAGAGACCCAGTACTTC.

This clone was recorded a few times. V usage is TRBV7-3 and J usage is TRBJ2-7, with 8 positions matching TRBD2. The germline V gene has CDR1 SGHTA and CDR2 FQGTGA. The J segment lost 0 bases and the V segment lost 3 bases, leaving 4 bases of the junction unmatched. The CDR3 is 15 amino acids. CDR3 DNA sequence: TGTGCCAGCAGCTTGAGCGGGGGCCGCTCCTACGAGCAGTACTTC. Protein: CASSLSGGRSYEQYF.

The chain joins TRBV9 to TRBJ2-5; D may be TRBD1 (5 bases). V shed 6 bases and J shed 4 bases, with 13 bases lying between them. CDR3 size: 13 residues. Per germline, CDR1 SGDLS and CDR2 YYNGEE. CDR3 nucleotides: TGTGCCAGCACCGCAGGGTTCGCAGAGACCCAGTACTTC. It codes for CASTAGFAETQYF.

This sequence joins TRBV28 and TRBJ1-2; TRBD1 might be the D (6 bases). Germline assignment: CDR1 MDHEN and CDR2 SYDVKM. Trimming stripped 7 bases from V and 4 bases from J, with 25 bases between. This CDR3 spans 17 amino acids. The CDR3 DNA sequence: TGTGCCAGCACCAACCCTGGGGGGGCGACAAGTACCTATGGCTACACCTTC. Protein sequence: CASTNPGGATSTYGYTF.

This chain connects TRBV6-5 to TRBJ1-2, with 9 bases that match TRBD1. This CDR3 spans 14 amino acids. V shed 2 bases and J 7 bases; nucleotides not matched to a gene: 5. Germline V lookup: CDR1 MNHEY, CDR2 SVGAGI. The CDR3 protein is CASSYGTGSGGYTF. The CDR3 DNA reads as TGTGCCAGCAGTTACGGGACAGGGTCTGGTGGCTACACCTTC.

This clone was counted a single time. The chain joins TRBV19 to TRBJ2-7, with unresolved D. CDR1 is LNHDA, CDR2 SQIVND, per germline (reference sequence). The CDR3 consists of 13 residues. Trimming pared 5 bases from V and 4 bases from J, leaving 12 bases between. CDR3 residues: CASSRQAEYEQYF. The DNA for the CDR3 is TGTGCCAGTAGTCGGCAGGCTGAATACGAGCAGTACTTC.

The genes are TRBV4-1 and TRBJ1-5; D might be TRBD1 (6 bases). In germline, CDR1 is MGHRA, CDR2 YSYEKL. There are 16 residues in the CDR3. V shed 4 bases and J shed 9 bases, with 22 bases lying between them. CDR3 residues: CASSRLPDSRVSPQHF. CDR3 in DNA: TGCGCCAGCAGCCGCCTGCCGGACAGTCGGGTATCGCCCCAGCATTTT.

The chain employs TRBV7-2 and TRBJ2-3; 13 nucleotides line up with TRBD2. This CDR3 has 16 amino acids. The germline V gene encodes CDR1 SGHTA and CDR2 FQGNSA. V dropped 5 bases and J dropped 5; count of bases not matched to a gene: 7. CDR3 nucleotide sequence: TGTGCCAGCAGCCCACTAGCGGGGGGGCCGAGAGATACGCAGTATTTT. Its protein is CASSPLAGGPRDTQYF.

The chain joins TRBV4-1 to TRBJ2-3, with TRBD2 as a possible D gene (7 bases). Trimming stripped 2 bases from V and 4 bases from J, with 16 bases between. Germline assignment: CDR1 MGHRA and CDR2 YSYEKL. The CDR3 runs to 16 residues. As DNA, the CDR3 is TGCGCCAGCAGCCAACTCGGGGGGCTTAGCGCAGATACGCAGTATTTT. Amino acid sequence: CASSQLGGLSADTQYF.

J is TRBJ2-2 and V is TRBV10-3; unclear D gene. Trimming took off 2 bases at V and 3 bases at J, with 4 bases between the two ends. The CDR3 is 13 amino acids. CDR1 and CDR2 (germline): ENHRY, SYGVKD. CDR3 sequence reads: CAISERYTGELFF. The CDR3 DNA reads TGTGCCATCAGTGAGCGGTACACCGGGGAGCTGTTTTTT.

The chain is built from TRBV6-5 and TRBJ2-7, with 9 bases matching TRBD1. The CDR3 is 14 amino acids. Unmatched junction bases numbered 5, after V lost 5 bases and J lost 3 bases. Germline V gene data show CDR1 as MNHEY and CDR2 as SVGAGI. The CDR3 bases are TGTGCCAGCAGTCATACGGGACAGGGCTACGAGCAGTACTTC. It specifies CASSHTGQGYEQYF.

The V and J genes are TRBV3-1 (or the pseudogene TRBV3-2) and TRBJ1-6, with no clear D. CDR1 is LGHDT and CDR2 is YNNKEL in the germline V gene (reference sequence). The CDR3 is 13 amino acids. Trimming took 3 bases from V and 8 from J, leaving 8 bases between them. CDR3 region: CASSQAEDSPLHF. In DNA form, the CDR3 reads TGTGCCAGCAGCCAGGCCGAGGATTCACCCCTCCACTTT.

With regard to this clone: A much larger clone is a single base away; this may be a read error. The V gene is TRBV3-1 (or the pseudogene TRBV3-2), the J gene TRBJ2-7; 8 bases map to TRBD1. Germline V gene lookup returns CDR1 LGHDT and CDR2 YNNKEL (reference sequence). The ends lost 7 bases at V and 4 bases at J; junction bases unmatched: 15. The length of the CDR3 is 16 residues. This CDR3 is CASNPPPVRGPYEQYF. The CDR3 DNA follows: TGTGCCAGCAACCCGCCGCCGGTCAGGGGGCCTTACGAGCAGTACTTC.

This clone was counted a single time. The chain recombines TRBV10-3 with TRBJ1-4, with 10 bases matching TRBD1. The V segment lost 2 bases and the J segment 5 bases; nucleotides outside the gene matches: 5. CDR3 size: 16 residues. The germline CDR1 and CDR2 sequences are ENHRY and SYGVKD. The CDR3 region has the DNA TGTGCCATCAGTGAGCCGACAGGGGGCCCCAATGAAAAACTGTTTTTT. Protein product: CAISEPTGGPNEKLFF.

This sequence joins TRBV3-1 (or the pseudogene TRBV3-2) and TRBJ1-4, with TRBD1 as a possible D gene (6 bases). This CDR3 comprises 16 residues. Germline CDR1 LGHDT, CDR2 YNNKEL (reference sequence). V lost 4 bases to trimming and J lost 3 bases, with 15 bases between them. This chain's CDR3 is CASSPGLGGPNEKLFF. The DNA of the CDR3 is TGTGCCAGCAGCCCCGGTTTAGGGGGACCTAATGAAAAACTGTTTTTT.

The V and J genes are TRBV12-3 or TRBV12-4 and TRBJ1-4; weak D call: TRBD1 (6 bases). The CDR3 totals 12 residues. The V end lost 7 bases, the J end lost 3 bases, and 6 bases lay between the germline ends. CDR3 region: CASKGANEKLFF. The CDR3 DNA reads as TGTGCCAGCAAGGGGGCTAATGAAAAACTGTTTTTT.

There are a few counts of this clone. The rearrangement links TRBV4-2 to TRBJ2-6; no reliable D call. The CDR3 spans 16 residues. The ends were cut back, 1 base at V and 1 base at J, with 8 bases in the middle. Germline CDR1 reads LGHNA; CDR2 reads YNFKEQ. The CDR3 nucleotides are TGTGCCAGCAGCCAAGGTGGGCAGTCTGGGGCCAACGTCCTGACTTTC. Encoded protein: CASSQGGQSGANVLTF.

V and J are TRBV6-5 and TRBJ1-5, with TRBD1 matching 10 bases. CDR3 length: 16 amino acids. The J segment lost 6 bases and the V segment lost 4 bases, leaving 9 bases of the junction unmatched. Germline assignment: CDR1 MNHEY and CDR2 SVGAGI. The CDR3 sequence: CASSSWTGGESQPQHF. CDR3 sequence (DNA): TGTGCCAGCAGTTCCTGGACAGGGGGAGAGAGTCAGCCCCAGCATTTT.